This T cell receptor beta chain was obtained from a study of shared clonotypes between healthy human individuals (dated by TCRdb to the early 2020s). About the study as a whole: The cohort included a few men and a couple of women between 18 and 49 years of age. To increase sequencing depth and limit assay-specific biases, different laboratories used diverse techniques to prepare libraries and sequence TCR repertoires. Per donor, leukapheresis produced somewhere between about 0.94 and 9.5 billion PBMCs. To estimate repertoire size and how much clonotype sharing occurs between individuals, the study deeply sequenced the blood TCR repertoires of several healthy adults. For each donor, CD4 naive and CD4 memory were each given three plates, CD8 naive was given two plates, and CD8 memory was given one plate. What the study reported, not specific to this receptor: When a few donors were compared, the shared fraction of clonotypes was around 5% for naive CD4, around 3.6% for naive CD8, more than 2% for memory CD4, and about 0.36% for memory CD8. Higher generation probabilities were observed for clonotypes shared by all four sorted-subset donors than for non-shared clonotypes. Rarefaction of sorted-subset datasets indicated incomplete sequencing despite the large sequencing depth. Because the study included a small number of donors, the genetic and exposure-history diversity represented was limited. Naive subsets generally had larger estimated clonotype richness than memory subsets did. Only blood was sampled, and tissue TCR repertoires likely differ from those in blood. Pairwise subsampling led to the expectation that sequencing depth would affect the degree of clonotype sharing among donors.

This clone was seen a single time. Its antigen remains unidentified. Per-base quality was not reported, and no clone a single base away is much larger than it. Using the deep immunoSEQ assay, TCR CDR3 regions were amplified from genomic DNA by multiplex PCR. Extracted genomic DNA from each cell subset was spread evenly across all wells of several immunoSEQ 96-well plates, with each plate serving as a replicate. For sorted subsets, each replicate PCR was loaded with roughly 200 ng genomic DNA, equivalent to approximately 33,000 T cell genomes. The purified libraries were quantified using a Qubit 3.0 fluorometer, sized with a Bioanalyzer 2100, and then quantified again using the KAPA Library Quantification kit. Each immunoSEQ 96-well plate was sequenced on its own single-read 150-cycle Illumina NextSeq 550 flow cell. The source study handled its data this way. Because only junctional sequences without quality scores were contained in the immunoSEQ output, filtering matching that applied to full-length reads could not be performed. To assign V/J genes and CDR3, sequences were annotated against IMGT germline references using PyIR, a Python wrapper for IgBLAST v1.9. Reads were removed for weak V/J assignments (E-value above 1e-6), missing CDR3, stop codons, out-of-frame junctions, or ambiguous translated residues. V3J clonotypes were defined by identical inferred V gene, J gene, and CDR3 amino acid sequence. Percentage overlap between repertoires was computed as shared unique clonotypes divided by the size of the smaller repertoire. RTK rarefaction, the Chao1 estimator, and Recon v2.1 estimates of unobserved clonotypes were used to assess repertoire richness. Generation probabilities were computed with OLGA for all TCRbeta clonotypes obtained by the gDNA method from several donors. Drawn from immuneACCESS, this table holds only the in-frame rearrangements with V and J called that TCRdb kept. Clones are partly lost; checked studies trace under half to an unresolved V gene and leave the rest unexplained. For V, J and clone size, that table is used; D and trimming come from the DNA. This sample holds a few million clones; approximately 92% were observed only once. The ten largest clones add up to around 0.14% of the sample.

Healthy HIV-negative adults with no recently reported acute infections or vaccinations were included as donors. Every donor was a Caucasian adult living in Nashville, Tennessee, USA. CD4+ T cells were enriched by magnetic negative selection; naive cells were then positively selected on CD45RA, and the negative fraction formed the memory subset. Blood was obtained by leukapheresis, after which PBMCs were separated by Ficoll-Histopaque density gradient centrifugation and cryopreserved in liquid nitrogen vapor phase. Analytical flow cytometry was used to check the purity and quantity of each magnetically sorted T cell population. From each sorted fraction, genomic DNA was isolated and quantified by UV absorbance on a Nanodrop 2000c. The cysteine opens and the phenylalanine closes a CDR3 of 15 amino acids. The retained sequence is limited to the CDR3, 45 bases, with the frame set at the first base. For CDR1 and CDR2, the germline V gene lists KGHSH and LQKENI. The germline ends are 10 bases apart after V is trimmed by 3 bases and J by 2 bases.

The V and J genes are TRBV18 and TRBJ2-2; the D gene is perhaps TRBD1, on 6 matching bases. Sequencing was performed on naive CD4+ T cells sorted from blood. The sample's cell subset or site label, decoded: CD45RA+ positively selected. The sequence was collected from a man between 18 and 29 years old in good health. The CDR3 loop reads CASSPLGGNTGELFF. The nucleotides are TGTGCCAGCTCACCTCTAGGGGGTAACACCGGGGAGCTGTTTTTT. Reference TRBV18 and TRBJ2-2 genes cover what lies past the CDR3, so the full variable domain is NAGVMQNPRHLVRRRGQEARLRCSPMKGHSHVYWYRQLPEEGLKFMVYLQKENIIDESGMPKERFSAEFPKEGPSILRIQQVVRGDSAAYFCASSPLGGNTGELFFGEGSRLTVL.